This T cell receptor (beta chain) was identified in a study of cytomegalovirus exposure and HLA in healthy donors. Study-wide context: Drawn from HLA-typed donors, about 85 million unique TCRs were held in an early data release.

Study-level findings and limits: Earlier findings revealed that most TCR beta V segments proved productive either about 87% or about 30% of the time.

The PCR used 60 Vbeta and 13 Jbeta primers. Sequencing was performed with immunoSEQ multiplex PCR; in TCRdb, only in-frame clones are kept and a portion is missing. The sample has 170,000 or so clones; 75% to 85% are singletons. The CDR3 is 12 amino acids. V dropped 6 bases and J dropped 8 bases, with 13 bases sitting between them. Germline V gene data show CDR1 as MNHNS and CDR2 as SASEGT. On this clone itself: Its antigen is unknown.

The source material was PBMCs. The sequence came from a woman under 40 in good health and CMV-seronegative. The chain joins TRBV6-1 to TRBJ1-2; a possible D gene is TRBD1 (6 bases). The CDR3: CASSQQGEGYTF. The DNA for the CDR3 is TGTGCCAGCAGCCAACAGGGAGAAGGCTACACCTTC.